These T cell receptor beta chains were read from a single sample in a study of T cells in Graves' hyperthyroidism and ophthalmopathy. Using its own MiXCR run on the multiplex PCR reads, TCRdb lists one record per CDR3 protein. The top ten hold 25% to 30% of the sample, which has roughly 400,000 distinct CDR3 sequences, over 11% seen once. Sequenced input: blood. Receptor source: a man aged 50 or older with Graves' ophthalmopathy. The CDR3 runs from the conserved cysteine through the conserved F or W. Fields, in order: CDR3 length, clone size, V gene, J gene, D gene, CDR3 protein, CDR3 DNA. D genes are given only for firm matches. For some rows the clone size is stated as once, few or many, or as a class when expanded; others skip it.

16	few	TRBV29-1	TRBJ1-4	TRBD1	CSVEYGTGPTNEKLFF	TGCAGCGTGGAGTACGGGACAGGTCCAACTAATGAAAAACTGTTTTTT
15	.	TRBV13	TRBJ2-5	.	CASSLQASVEEAQYF	TGTGCCAGCAGCTTACAGGCTAGCGTTGAAGAGGCCCAGTACTTC
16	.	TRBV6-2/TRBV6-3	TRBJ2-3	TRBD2	CASRQTSGRSTDTQYF	TGTGCCAGCAGGCAGACTAGCGGGAGGTCCACAGATACGCAGTATTTT
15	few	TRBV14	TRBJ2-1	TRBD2	CASSTTSGSRNEQFF	TGTGCCAGCAGCACGACTAGCGGGAGCAGGAATGAGCAGTTCTTC
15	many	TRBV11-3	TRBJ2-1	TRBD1	CASSRWTGTGNEQFF	TGTGCCAGCAGCCGGTGGACCGGGACAGGCAATGAGCAGTTCTTC
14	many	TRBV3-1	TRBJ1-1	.	CASSPSDTNTEAFF	TGTGCCAGCAGCCCTTCAGACACCAACACTGAAGCTTTCTTT
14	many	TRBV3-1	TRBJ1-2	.	CASSQDIRGDGYTF	TGTGCCAGCAGCCAAGATATTCGAGGAGATGGCTACACCTTC
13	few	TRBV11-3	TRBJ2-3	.	CASSLFLQGEQYF	TGTGCCAGCAGCTTATTCTTACAGGGAGAGCAGTATTTT
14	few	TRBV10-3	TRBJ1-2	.	CAISEGGSSYGYTF	TGTGCCATCAGTGAGGGGGGGAGTAGCTATGGCTACACCTTC
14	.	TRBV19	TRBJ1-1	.	CASSETGMNTEAFF	TGTGCCAGTAGTGAGACCGGTATGAACACTGAAGCTTTCTTT
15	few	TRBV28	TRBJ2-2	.	CASSFGAMNTGELFF	TGTGCCAGCAGTTTTGGTGCAATGAACACCGGGGAGCTGTTTTTT
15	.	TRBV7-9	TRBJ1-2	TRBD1	CASSPDRGQAYGYTF	TGTGCCAGCAGCCCCGATCGGGGACAGGCCTATGGCTACACCTTC
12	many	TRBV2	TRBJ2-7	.	CASAENTYEQYF	TGTGCCAGCGCCGAAAACACATACGAGCAGTACTTC
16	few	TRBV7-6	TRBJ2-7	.	CASSLASPVGSYEQYF	TGTGCCAGCAGCTTAGCCTCCCCGGTCGGCTCCTACGAGCAGTACTTC
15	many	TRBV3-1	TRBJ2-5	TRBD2	CASSQGLAAGETQYF	TGTGCCAGCAGCCAAGGACTAGCGGCTGGTGAGACCCAGTACTTC
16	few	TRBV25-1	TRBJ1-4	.	CTSSEGMGGADEKLFF	TGTACCAGCAGTGAAGGTATGGGGGGCGCGGATGAAAAACTGTTTTTT
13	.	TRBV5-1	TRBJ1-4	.	CASSLPGDEKLFF	TGCGCCAGCAGCTTGCCGGGAGATGAAAAACTGTTTTTT
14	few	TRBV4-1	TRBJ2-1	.	CASSQGETHNEQFF	TGCGCCAGCAGCCAAGGGGAAACTCACAATGAGCAGTTCTTC
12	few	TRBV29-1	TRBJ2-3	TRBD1	CSVGTVSDTQYF	TGCAGCGTGGGGACAGTTTCAGATACGCAGTATTTT
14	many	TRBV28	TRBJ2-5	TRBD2	CASRRLAGQETQYF	TGTGCCAGCAGGAGACTAGCGGGACAAGAGACCCAGTACTTC
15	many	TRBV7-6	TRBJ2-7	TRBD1	CASSLGSGQGYEQYF	TGTGCCAGCAGCTTGGGCTCGGGACAGGGCTACGAGCAGTACTTC
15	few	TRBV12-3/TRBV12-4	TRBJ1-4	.	CASSLLRFPNEKLFF	TGTGCCAGCAGCCTTCTCAGGTTCCCAAATGAAAAACTGTTTTTT
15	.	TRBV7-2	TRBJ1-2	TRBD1	CASSLGQGANYGYTF	TGTGCCAGCAGCTTAGGACAGGGGGCTAACTATGGCTACACCTTC
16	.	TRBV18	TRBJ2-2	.	CASSPLPTGNTGELFF	TGTGCCAGCTCACCACTCCCGACAGGAAACACCGGGGAGCTGTTTTTT
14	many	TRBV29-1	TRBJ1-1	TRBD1	CSADRDRDGTEAFF	TGCAGCGCAGATAGGGACAGGGATGGCACTGAAGCTTTCTTT
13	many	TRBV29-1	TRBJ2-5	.	CSVGQGFQETQYF	TGCAGCGTAGGACAAGGGTTCCAAGAGACCCAGTACTTC
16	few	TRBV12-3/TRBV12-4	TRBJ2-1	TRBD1	CASRDIRDRDLGEQFF	TGTGCCAGCAGAGACATCCGGGACAGGGACTTAGGGGAGCAGTTCTTC
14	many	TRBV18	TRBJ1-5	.	CASSLQGLNQPQHF	TGTGCCAGCTCATTACAGGGTTTGAATCAGCCCCAGCATTTT